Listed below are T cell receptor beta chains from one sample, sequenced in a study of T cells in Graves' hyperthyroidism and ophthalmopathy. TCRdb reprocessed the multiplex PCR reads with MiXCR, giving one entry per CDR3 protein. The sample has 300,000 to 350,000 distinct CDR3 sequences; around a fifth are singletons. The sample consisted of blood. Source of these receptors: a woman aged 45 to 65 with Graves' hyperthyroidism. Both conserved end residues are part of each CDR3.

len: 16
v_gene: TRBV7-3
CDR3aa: CASSFQLVWGHNEQFF

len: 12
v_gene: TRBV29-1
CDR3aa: CSVRDGNQPQHF

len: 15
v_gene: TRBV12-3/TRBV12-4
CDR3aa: CASREGQVRNQPQRF

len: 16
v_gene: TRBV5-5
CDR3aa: CVSRIGAGTQTGELFF

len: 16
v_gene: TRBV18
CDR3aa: CASSPNRGTANQPQHF

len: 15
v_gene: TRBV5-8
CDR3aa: CASTLGRGVGYGYTF

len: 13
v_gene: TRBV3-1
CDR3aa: CASSLTGRDIQYF

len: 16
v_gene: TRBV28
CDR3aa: CASSGAGGGSNQPQHF

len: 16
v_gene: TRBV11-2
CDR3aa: CASSSGLSRGEDTQYF

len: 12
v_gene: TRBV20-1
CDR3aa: CSATGTTDTQYF

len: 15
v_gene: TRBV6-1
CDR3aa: CASSQEGTSYYEQYF

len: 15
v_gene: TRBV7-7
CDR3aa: CTSSPPAGVTGELFF

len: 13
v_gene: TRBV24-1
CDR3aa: CATSEPNTGELFF

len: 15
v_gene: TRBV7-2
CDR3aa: CASSSQWGSYNEQFF

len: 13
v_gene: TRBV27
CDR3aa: CASNRTISYEQYF

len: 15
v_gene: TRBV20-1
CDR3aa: CSARSLRLGVYEQFF

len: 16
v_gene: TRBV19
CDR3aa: CASGAGLGELNTEAFF

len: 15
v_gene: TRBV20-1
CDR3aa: CSAREARGGGWGYTF

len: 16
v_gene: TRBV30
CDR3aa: CAWSATGASSGNTIYF

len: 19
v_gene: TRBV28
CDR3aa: CASIPNDSGLAGGTGELFF

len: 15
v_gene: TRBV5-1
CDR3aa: CASSLEGATNYGYTF

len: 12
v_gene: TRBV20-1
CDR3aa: CSATGNDEKLFF

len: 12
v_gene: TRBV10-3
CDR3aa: CASLATSSEAFF

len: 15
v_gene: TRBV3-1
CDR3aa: CASSQWSGNTGELFF

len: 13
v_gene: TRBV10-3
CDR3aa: CAISETSVYEQYF

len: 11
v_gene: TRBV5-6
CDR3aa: CASRQGREQFF

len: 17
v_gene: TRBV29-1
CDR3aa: CSVEGPEAPYSNQPQHF

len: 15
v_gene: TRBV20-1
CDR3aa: CSARTGQGASYEQYF

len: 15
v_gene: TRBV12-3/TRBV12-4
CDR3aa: CASSQDPEGGAGAFF

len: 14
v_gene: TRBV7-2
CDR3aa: CASSLITGGYEQYF

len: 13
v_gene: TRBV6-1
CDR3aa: CARGGHKNNEQFF

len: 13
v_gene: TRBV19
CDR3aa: CASSTGAAGLQHF

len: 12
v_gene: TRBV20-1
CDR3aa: CSARVEGYTQYF

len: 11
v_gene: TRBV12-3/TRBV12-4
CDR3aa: CASGSGTEAFF

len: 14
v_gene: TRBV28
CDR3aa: CASSLLSTKGEQYF

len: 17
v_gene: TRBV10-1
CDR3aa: CASSESDPRSHYYEQYF